Below are 25 T cell receptor beta chains sequenced from a single sample in a study of T cell clonality in common variable immunodeficiency. The repertoire was sequenced with immunoSEQ multiplex PCR; TCRdb's copy has only in-frame clones and lacks some. This sample carries some 45,000 clones, none of them present only once. Sequencing used peripheral blood mononuclear cells. The receptors here all came from a person aged 18 to 70 in good health.

This clone was seen repeatedly, ten times or more. The CDR3 end is not reached by the read, which stops 3 residues before it; the germline J gene fills it in. The rearrangement joins TRBV4-1 to TRBJ1-1; a possible D gene is TRBD1 (6 bases). Germline V lookup: CDR1 MGHRA, CDR2 YSYEKL. The germline V and J ends were trimmed by 0 bases and 4 bases, with 6 bases remaining between them. This CDR3 region has 13 residues. CDR3 loop: CASSQDRGTEAFF. The part of the CDR3 DNA that was read is TGCGCCAGCAGCCAAGACAGGGGCACTGAA.

This clone was observed many times. The read ends 3 residues shy of where the CDR3 ends; the end is completed using the germline J gene. V gene TRBV29-1 combines with J gene TRBJ2-3; 16 positions match TRBD2. Germline CDR1 is SQVTM and CDR2 is ANQGSEA. V gave up 1 base and J gave up 8 bases; unmatched junction bases: 21. The CDR3 is made up of 21 amino acids. The CDR3 reads CSVEGPGLAGGLPLAQITQYF. The sequenced part of the CDR3 DNA is TGCAGCGTTGAAGGTCCGGGACTAGCGGGAGGGCTTCCCTTGGCACAGATTACG.

This clone was counted at least ten times. The read stops 3 residues short of the end of the CDR3; the missing end is completed from the germline J gene. This rearrangement joins TRBV19 to TRBJ2-7, with TRBD1 matching over 8 bases. CDR1 and CDR2 from the germline V gene are LNHDA and SQIVND (reference sequence). The V and J ends lost 3 bases and 5 bases, in that order; junction bases with no gene match: 9. The CDR3 is made up of 15 amino acids. The sequenced CDR3 bases are TGTGCCAGTAGTATGAGGAGGACAGGGTTCAACGAG. Protein product: CASSMRRTGFNE. The whole CDR3 protein reads CASSMRRTGFNEQYF.

This clone was counted at least ten times. The missing CDR3 end, 3 residues past where the read stops, is filled in from the germline J gene. The V call is TRBV19, the J call TRBJ2-1; 11 positions match TRBD2. This CDR3 is built from 15 residues. V shed 5 bases and J 2 bases; nucleotides not matched to a gene: 2. Germline lookup yields CDR1 LNHDA and CDR2 SQIVND (reference sequence). The CDR3 protein is CASSRTSGPYNEQFF. The sequenced CDR3 bases are TGTGCCAGTAGTCGGACTAGCGGGCCCTACAATGAG.

This clone was recorded at least ten times. The read terminates 3 residues before the CDR3 end, so the remaining end is supplied by the germline J gene. This chain connects TRBV10-3 to TRBJ2-3, with 10 bases aligning to TRBD1. The CDR3 length is 17 residues. CDR1 and CDR2 (germline): ENHRY, SYGVKD. The V gene end was trimmed by 3 bases and the J gene end by 7 bases; junction bases not matched to a gene: 13. The CDR3 region is CAISEWTTGGTANTQYF. The DNA read from the CDR3 is TGTGCCATCAGTGAATGGACGACAGGGGGCACCGCGAATACG.

As concerns this clone: The read ends 3 residues before the CDR3 terminus; that terminus is restored from the germline J gene. The gene calls are TRBV7-2 and TRBJ2-2; 7 bases are shared with TRBD2. The CDR3 covers 16 residues. V was pared by 0 bases and J by 4 bases, with 5 bases of the junction left unmatched. Germline-derived CDR1 and CDR2 are SGHTA and FQGNSA. CDR3 residues: CASSLASGPFTGELFF. CDR3 DNA (partial): TGTGCCAGCAGCTTAGCTAGCGGGCCATTCACCGGGGAG.

This clone was seen repeatedly, ten times or more. The DNA ends 3 residues before the CDR3 does, and the rest of the CDR3 is filled in from the germline J gene. This chain links TRBV20-1 with TRBJ2-1; 7 bases fit TRBD2. Germline V CDR1 and CDR2: DFQATT, SNEGSKA (reference sequence). The V gene end was trimmed by 5 bases and the J gene end by 0 bases; junction bases not matched to a gene: 7. This CDR3 contains 15 residues. The CDR3 reads CSAPPSGSSYNEQFF. The sequenced part of the CDR3 DNA is TGCAGTGCTCCACCTAGCGGTAGCTCCTACAATGAG.

This clone was counted many times. Sequencing ends 3 residues short of the CDR3 end; the germline J gene provides the rest. The rearrangement links TRBV5-1 to TRBJ1-4; unclear D gene. This CDR3 has 14 residues. V lost 5 bases to trimming and J lost 7 bases, with 15 bases between them. Per the germline V gene, CDR1 is SGHRS and CDR2 is YFSETQ. The DNA read from the CDR3 is TGCGCCAGCAGACCCCGAGGCGAGGGTGAAAAA. Amino acids: CASRPRGEGEK. The whole CDR3 region reads CASRPRGEGEKLFF.

This clone was seen ten or more times. The read terminates 3 residues before the CDR3 end, so the remaining end is supplied by the germline J gene. The rearrangement joins TRBV18 to TRBJ1-3; 9 bases fit TRBD1. CDR3 length equals 16 residues. In germline, CDR1 is KGHSH, CDR2 LQKENI. The junction had 7 bases not matched to a gene; V was cut back by 3 bases and J by 4 bases. CDR3 DNA, as far as it was read: TGTGCCAGCTCACCTGTCCGGGACAGGGACGGAAACACC. Amino acids: CASSPVRDRDGNT. The full CDR3 reads CASSPVRDRDGNTIYF.

This clone has more than one count but fewer than ten. Sequencing ends 3 residues short of the CDR3 end; the germline J gene provides the rest. The V gene is TRBV19, the J gene TRBJ2-1, with D perhaps TRBD1 (6 bases). The CDR3 is 16 residues long. Trimming left V 2 bases short and J 0 bases short, with 11 bases between. Germline assignment: CDR1 LNHDA and CDR2 SQIVND (reference sequence). The sequenced CDR3 bases are TGTGCCAGTAGTATACCGGACAGCCGCTCCTACAATGAG. It specifies CASSIPDSRSYNE. The whole CDR3 sequence is CASSIPDSRSYNEQFF.

This clone showed up many times. The CDR3 goes on 3 residues after the read ends, and that part is filled in from the germline J gene. The chain combines TRBV5-1 with TRBJ2-7; 9 bases line up with TRBD2. V was pared by 4 bases and J by 0 bases, with 5 bases of the junction left unmatched. CDR3 length equals 15 residues. CDR1 SGHRS and CDR2 YFSETQ come from the germline V gene. The part of the CDR3 DNA that was read is TGCGCCAGCAGCATAAAGCGGGAGGCCTCCTACGAG. This codes for CASSIKREASYE. The whole CDR3 region reads CASSIKREASYEQYF.

This clone was observed a few times. The read finishes 3 residues shy of the CDR3 end, and the germline J gene is used to complete it. This chain connects TRBV7-9 to TRBJ1-2; 8 bases are shared with TRBD1. Germline V gene sequence: CDR1 SEHNR, CDR2 FQNEAQ (reference sequence). CDR3 length: 15 amino acids. This CDR3 is CASSPGQGSYNDYTF. The CDR3 bases that were read are TGTGCCAGCAGCCCAGGACAGGGCTCCTACAATGAC.

This clone came up many times. Read sequence stops 3 residues before the CDR3 end, and the germline J gene provides the missing end. J is TRBJ2-6 and V is TRBV7-9; TRBD2 agrees at 8 bases. V gave up 4 bases and J gave up 3 bases; unmatched junction bases: 2. From germline, CDR1 is SEHNR and CDR2 FQNEAQ (reference sequence). The CDR3 is 15 residues long. The CDR3 sequence: CASSSGGGGANVLTF. The covered CDR3 bases are TGTGCCAGCAGCTCGGGGGGGGGTGGGGCCAACGTC.

This clone was picked up many times. The covered CDR3 bases are TGCGCCAGCAGCTTGGTGACTAGCGGGAGGAGTGAG. Amino acid sequence: CASSLVTSGRSE. The whole CDR3 sequence is CASSLVTSGRSEQFF. The chain is built from TRBV5-1 and TRBJ2-1; 13 nucleotides line up with TRBD2. The CDR3 end falls 3 residues outside the read, so it is completed with the germline J gene. This CDR3 has 15 amino acids. Germline CDR1 reads SGHRS; CDR2 reads YFSETQ. V trimming: 0 bases; J trimming: 9 bases; junction bases outside the gene matches: 3.

The sample holds many counts of this clone. The read gets to within 3 residues of the CDR3 end, and the germline J gene fills in the rest. The rearrangement joins TRBV2 to TRBJ1-4; 7 bases are shared with TRBD1. The CDR3 runs to 15 residues. Germline CDR1 reads SNHLY; CDR2 reads FYNNEI. Trimming at V came to 2 bases and at J to 4 bases, leaving 4 bases not matched to a gene. CDR3 sequence: CASSEKDRNNEKLFF. The sequenced part of the CDR3 DNA is TGTGCCAGCAGTGAAAAGGACAGGAATAATGAAAAA.

There are many counts of this clone. The missing CDR3 end, 3 residues past where the read stops, is filled in from the germline J gene. The V call is TRBV5-1, the J call TRBJ2-1; D is ambiguous. The CDR3 is made up of 14 amino acids. V gave up 4 bases and J gave up 2 bases, with 10 bases separating them. The germline gives CDR1 SGHRS, CDR2 YFSETQ. The sequenced CDR3 bases are TGCGCCAGCAGCCCCCTTAGCCCCTACAATGAG. This encodes CASSPLSPYNE. The entire CDR3 protein reads CASSPLSPYNEQFF.

This clone has a count of ten or more. The read ends 3 residues shy of where the CDR3 ends; the end is completed using the germline J gene. The chain has TRBV4-1 and TRBJ2-3; the match to TRBD2 covers 8 bases. With 1 base clipped from V and 3 bases from J, the junction kept 12 bases outside the gene matches. There are 18 residues in the CDR3. CDR1 and CDR2 from the germline V gene are MGHRA and YSYEKL. This chain's CDR3 is CASSQVVAGSSTTDTQYF. The sequenced part of the CDR3 DNA is TGCGCCAGCAGCCAAGTGGTAGCGGGGTCTTCAACAACAGATACG.

In its sample, this clone was seen many times. CDR3 in amino acids: CASSLSGVETQYF. Incomplete CDR3 DNA: TGTGCCAGCAGTTTATCGGGGGTTGAGACC. The V gene is TRBV12-3 or TRBV12-4, the J gene TRBJ2-5; tentative D call: TRBD2 (6 bases). The CDR3 goes on 3 residues after the read ends, and that part is filled in from the germline J gene. The length of the CDR3 is 13 residues. The V and J ends lost 2 bases and 5 bases respectively, with 9 bases between them.

This clone was detected many times. The CDR3 end lies 3 residues beyond the end of the read and is filled in from the germline J gene. This chain links TRBV20-1 with TRBJ2-1; 9 bases agree with TRBD2. V gave up 0 bases and J gave up 0 bases; unmatched junction bases: 9. The CDR3 totals 18 residues. Germline CDR1 and CDR2: DFQATT and SNEGSKA (reference sequence). The CDR3 reads CSARDLSSGASSYNEQFF. Partial CDR3 DNA: TGCAGTGCTAGAGATCTGTCTAGCGGGGCGAGCTCCTACAATGAG.

There are many counts of this clone. The read comes to an end 3 residues before the CDR3 does, leaving the germline J gene to fill in the end. This chain joins TRBV7-2 and TRBJ1-2; D perhaps matches TRBD1 (5 bases). Germline CDR1 SGHTA, CDR2 FQGNSA. The CDR3 contains 14 residues. V lost 2 bases and J 2 bases, leaving 9 bases between the germline ends. CDR3 DNA (partial): TGTGCCAGCAGCTTAAGCAGGGCCAACTATGGC. Amino acids: CASSLSRANYG. The CDR3 in its entirety is CASSLSRANYGYTF. Looking up the rest from reference TRBV7-2 and TRBJ1-2 gives the full variable domain: GAGVSQSPSNKVTEKGKDVELRCDPISGHTALYWYRQSLGQGLEFLIYFQGNSAPDKSGLPSDRFSAERTGGSVSTLTIQRTQQEDSAVYLCASSLSRANYGYTFGSGTRLTVV.

This clone was seen ten or more times. The read comes to an end 3 residues before the CDR3 does, leaving the germline J gene to fill in the end. V is TRBV5-1 and J is TRBJ1-5, with D hard to call. Germline CDR1 is SGHRS and CDR2 is YFSETQ. The V gene lost 0 bases and the J gene lost 6 bases, with 13 bases spanning the gap. This CDR3 comprises 15 residues. The CDR3 reads CASSLDGEGSQPQHF. The sequenced part of the CDR3 DNA is TGCGCCAGCAGCTTGGACGGGGAAGGCAGTCAGCCC.

This clone was recorded many times. The read terminates 3 residues before the CDR3 end, so the remaining end is supplied by the germline J gene. V and J are TRBV30 and TRBJ1-1; D not resolved. The germline CDR1 and CDR2 sequences are GTSNPN and SVGIG (reference sequence). The germline V and J ends were trimmed by 2 bases and 6 bases, with 10 bases remaining between them. The CDR3 length is 12 residues. The sequenced part of the CDR3 DNA is TGTGCCTGGAGTAAACTACACCCTGAA. It yields the protein CAWSKLHPE. The CDR3 in full is CAWSKLHPEAFF. The variable domain in full, completed from reference TRBV30 and TRBJ1-1, reads SQTIHQWPATLVQPVGSPLSLECTVEGTSNPNLYWYRQAAGRGLQLLFYSVGIGQISSEVPQNLSASRPQDRQFILSSKKLLLSDSGFYLCAWSKLHPEAFFGQGTRLTVV.

In its sample, this clone was seen a few times. The read falls 3 residues short of the CDR3 end, and the missing part is taken from the germline J gene. The chain combines TRBV7-3 with TRBJ1-2; D might be TRBD1 (6 bases). The germline V gene encodes CDR1 SGHTA and CDR2 FQGTGA. The CDR3 sequence is 14 residues long. The part of the CDR3 DNA that was read is TGTGCCAGCAGCCAAATTCTGGGGGCTGGTACC. Translated, it gives CASSQILGAGT. The full-length CDR3 reads as CASSQILGAGTYTF. The entire variable domain, with the rest obtained from reference TRBV7-3 and TRBJ1-2, is as follows: GAGVSQTPSNKVTEKGKYVELRCDPISGHTALYWYRQSLGQGPEFLIYFQGTGAADDSGLPNDRFFAVRPEGSVSTLKIQRTERGDSAVYLCASSQILGAGTYTFGSGTRLTVV.

In the case of this clone: The read falls 3 residues short of the CDR3 end, and the missing part is taken from the germline J gene. The chain is built from TRBV11-2 and TRBJ1-2, with TRBD1 matching over 8 bases. Trimming cost V 10 bases and J 5 bases; bases outside gene matches: 15. CDR3 length: 15 amino acids. Germline V gene sequence: CDR1 SGHAT, CDR2 FQNNGV. The sequenced part of the CDR3 DNA is TGTGCCATCCCCCAAAGACAGGGGAATTCTTATGGC. It codes for CAIPQRQGNSYG. The CDR3, in full, reads CAIPQRQGNSYGYTF.

This clone was seen repeatedly, ten times or more. The read terminates 3 residues before the CDR3 end, so the remaining end is supplied by the germline J gene. The chain employs TRBV5-1 and TRBJ2-5, with 7 bases matching TRBD2. V trimming: 4 bases; J trimming: 3 bases; junction bases outside the gene matches: 6. Germline CDR1 SGHRS, CDR2 YFSETQ. This CDR3 has 14 amino acids. CDR3 residues: CASSIFSGEETQYF. The CDR3 DNA, read in part, is TGCGCCAGCAGCATATTCAGCGGGGAAGAGACC. The full variable domain, completed using reference TRBV5-1 and TRBJ2-5, is KAGVTQTPRYLIKTRGQQVTLSCSPISGHRSVSWYQQTPGQGLQFLFEYFSETQRNKGNFPGRFSGRQFSNSRSEMNVSTLELGDSALYLCASSIFSGEETQYFGPGTRLLVL.